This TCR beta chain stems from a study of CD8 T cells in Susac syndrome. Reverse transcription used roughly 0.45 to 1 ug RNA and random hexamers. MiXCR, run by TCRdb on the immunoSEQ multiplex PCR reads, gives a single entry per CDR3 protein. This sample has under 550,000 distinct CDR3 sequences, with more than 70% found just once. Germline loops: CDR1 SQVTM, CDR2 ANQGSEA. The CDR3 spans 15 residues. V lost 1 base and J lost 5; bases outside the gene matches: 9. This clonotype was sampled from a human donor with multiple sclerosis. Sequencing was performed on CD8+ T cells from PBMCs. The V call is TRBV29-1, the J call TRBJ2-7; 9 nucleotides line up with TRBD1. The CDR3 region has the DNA TGCAGCGTTGAAGCCCCTTGGACAGGGGCTAACGAGCAGTACTTC. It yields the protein CSVEAPWTGANEQYF.